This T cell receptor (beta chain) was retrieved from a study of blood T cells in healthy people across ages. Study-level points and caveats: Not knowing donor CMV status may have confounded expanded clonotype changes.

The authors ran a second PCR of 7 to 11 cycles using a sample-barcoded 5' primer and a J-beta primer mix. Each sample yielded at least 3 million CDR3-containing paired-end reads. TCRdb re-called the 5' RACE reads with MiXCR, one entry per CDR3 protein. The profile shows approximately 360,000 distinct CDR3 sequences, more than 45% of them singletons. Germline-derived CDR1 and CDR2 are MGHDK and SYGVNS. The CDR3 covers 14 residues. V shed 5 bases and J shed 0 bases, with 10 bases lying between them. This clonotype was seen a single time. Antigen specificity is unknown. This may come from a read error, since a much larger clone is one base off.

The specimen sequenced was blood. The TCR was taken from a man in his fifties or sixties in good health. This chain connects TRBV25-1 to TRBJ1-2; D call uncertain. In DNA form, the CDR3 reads TGTGCCAGCAGTAAAGGGCCTCCTAACTATGGCTACACCTTC. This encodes CASSKGPPNYGYTF.